This TCR beta chain is from a study of T-cell reconstitution after alpha-beta-depleted transplantation in children. Library preparation (for TCRbeta) was performed with unique molecular identifiers. TCRdb reprocessed the PCR reads with MiXCR, giving one entry per CDR3 protein. The table shows some 640,000 distinct CDR3 sequences, with roughly 15% occurring only once. V lost 6 bases and J lost 3; bases outside the gene matches: 9. Germline lookup yields CDR1 SGHTA and CDR2 FQGNSA. The CDR3 has 16 residues. The material sequenced was PBMCs from the stem cell graft donor, taken from the stem cell graft. V usage is TRBV7-2 and J usage is TRBJ1-2; 11 bases are a match to TRBD1. The TCR sequence derives from a human donor who donated a stem cell graft to a child with acute myeloid leukemia. In DNA form, the CDR3 reads TGTGCCAGCAGGGCCCCGGGACAGGGGGTAGACTATGGCTACACCTTC. Its translation: CASRAPGQGVDYGYTF.